The 30 T cell receptor beta chains below all came from one sample that was sequenced in a study of tumor-infiltrating lymphocytes in primary liver carcinoma. TCR beta cDNA came from roughly 0.45 ug total RNA, primed with a constant-region primer. Three-round nested multiplex PCR performed with slightly modified ARM-PCR produced the TCR beta libraries. TRBV1-TRBV30 forward and Cbeta reverse primers drove the first two roughly 10-cycle rounds. TCRdb re-derived calls from the multiplex PCR reads in MiXCR, one entry per CDR3 protein. The table shows fewer than 350,000 distinct CDR3 sequences, with about 62% occurring only once. RNA was extracted from whole blood without cell sorting, alongside germline DNA. Material: peripheral blood. These receptors were obtained from a man aged 40-50 years with primary liver carcinoma and hepatitis B virus infection.

The chain links TRBV6-2 or TRBV6-3 to TRBJ2-1, with TRBD2 matching over 12 bases. V lost 4 bases to trimming and J lost 9 bases; unmatched junction nucleotides: 10. This CDR3 is built from 16 residues. Per germline, CDR1 MNHEY and CDR2 SVGEGT. CDR3 DNA: TGTGCCAGCAGTTCCCCTAGCGGGAGGGGTCGGACTGAGCAGTTCTTC. This sequence encodes CASSSPSGRGRTEQFF.

A word on this clonotype: Sequence at one end of the junction differs from germline and may be a read error. The chain uses TRBV6-6 and TRBJ1-4; D is possibly TRBD1 (5 bases). This CDR3 is 15 amino acids long. Per the germline V gene, CDR1 is MNHNY and CDR2 is SVGAGI (reference sequence). The CDR3 sequence: CASKQTDTTNEKLFF. The CDR3 coding sequence is TGTGCTAGCAAACAGACGGACACAACTAATGAAAAACTGTTTTTT.

Remarks on this clonotype: Germline and junction disagree at one end, which may indicate a read error. The rearrangement links TRBV6-6 to TRBJ2-6, with D possibly called TRBD1 or TRBD2 (5 bases each). The CDR3 length is 16 residues. CDR1 MNHNY and CDR2 SVGAGI come from the germline V gene (reference sequence). The CDR3 reads CASTPGSVPRANVLTF. In DNA, the CDR3 is TGTGCCAGCACCCCTGGGAGTGTCCCCAGGGCCAACGTCTTGACTTTC.

As concerns this clonotype: One junction end disagrees with the germline gene, perhaps due to a read error. The chain recombines TRBV29-1 with TRBJ2-3; D uncertain. Germline CDR1 and CDR2: SQVTM and ANQGSEA. CDR3 length: 15 residues. CDR3 bases: TGCGGCGTTGAAGAAAGGAACAGAGAGTCAGATACGCAGTATTTT. Translation gives CGVEERNRESDTQYF.

This clonotype occurred many times. This rearrangement joins TRBV30 to TRBJ2-7; TRBD1 matches 8 bases. The CDR3 totals 12 residues. Germline trimming cut 0 bases from V and 6 bases from J; bases unmatched to any gene: 1. CDR1 is GTSNPN and CDR2 is SVGIG in the germline V gene (reference sequence). DNA of the CDR3: TGTGCCTGGAGTGTAGGACAGGGCGAGCAGTACTTC. Translated: CAWSVGQGEQYF.

About this clonotype itself: This clone may be a read error of a much larger clone one base away. J is TRBJ2-3 and V is TRBV28; maybe TRBD1 (6 bases). Germline CDR1 is MDHEN and CDR2 is SYDVKM. The CDR3 contains 16 residues. The CDR3 DNA follows: TGTACCAGCAGTTTAGGGGCCTCAGGGGGCACAGATACGCAGTATTTT. Translation: CTSSLGASGGTDTQYF.

This clonotype counts as medium-sized. V gene TRBV11-1 combines with J gene TRBJ2-6; unclear D gene. Per the germline V gene, CDR1 is SGHAT and CDR2 is FQDESV (reference sequence). V dropped 5 bases and J dropped 0 bases, with 11 bases sitting between them. The CDR3 totals 16 residues. The CDR3 nucleotides read TGTGCCAGCAGCCACCCGAGGCCCTCTGGGGCCAACGTCCTGACTTTC. Its protein is CASSHPRPSGANVLTF.

The V call is TRBV10-3, the J call TRBJ2-4, with 10 bases that match TRBD2. CDR3 length equals 19 residues. Germline-derived CDR1 and CDR2 are ENHRY and SYGVKD. The V and J ends lost 3 bases and 3 bases, in that order; junction bases with no gene match: 14. The CDR3 region is CAISDPSGSGMLVKNIQYF. The CDR3 nucleotides read TGTGCCATCAGTGACCCTAGCGGGAGCGGAATGTTAGTCAAAAACATTCAGTACTTC.

This clonotype occurred many times. CDR3: CASRENTGELFF. CDR3 DNA: TGTGCCTCCAGGGAGAACACCGGGGAGCTGTTTTTT. The rearrangement joins TRBV6-1 to TRBJ2-2; D possibly corresponds to TRBD1 (5 bases). Deletions cut 11 bases from V and 1 base from J, with 8 bases between. This CDR3 has 12 residues. Germline V CDR1 and CDR2: MNHNS, SASEGT.

V gene TRBV5-1 combines with J gene TRBJ2-1; unclear D gene. Germline-derived CDR1 and CDR2 are SGHRS and YFSETQ. V lost 1 base and J 5 bases, leaving 7 bases between the germline ends. CDR3 size: 13 residues. The CDR3 reads CASSLKRNNEQFF. CDR3 DNA sequence: TGCGCCAGCAGCTTGAAGAGGAACAATGAGCAGTTCTTC.

This clonotype was found once. This clone may be a read error of a much larger clone one base away. The V call is TRBV10-2, the J call TRBJ2-3; no clear D. The CDR3 totals 11 residues. The V gene's germline CDR1 is WSHSY and CDR2 SAAADI. V was clipped by 8 bases and J by 2 bases, with 5 bases between them. The CDR3 sequence: CASPHTDTQYF. The CDR3 bases are TGCGCCAGCCCCCACACAGATACGCAGTATTTT.

To note about this clonotype: A read error may account for a junction end that differs from germline. The chain carries TRBV4-3 and TRBJ2-3; TRBD2 matches 7 bases. The CDR3 has 15 amino acids. Germline CDR1 and CDR2: LGHNA and YSLEER. The CDR3 region has the DNA TGCGCCAGCAGTCCAGGGACTATAGGCACAGATATGCAGTACTTT. Protein sequence: CASSPGTIGTDMQYF.

This clonotype has a count of ten or more. The J gene is TRBJ2-3, the V gene TRBV6-1; 9 nucleotides line up with TRBD2. The CDR3 has 16 residues. The germline CDR1 and CDR2 sequences are MNHNS and SASEGT. V dropped 7 bases and J dropped 1; count of bases not matched to a gene: 9. CDR3 amino acids: CASTPSGTFRTDTQYF. The CDR3 region has the DNA TGTGCCAGCACACCTAGCGGGACCTTTCGCACAGATACGCAGTATTTT.

In its sample, this clonotype was seen once. The chain links TRBV29-1 to TRBJ2-3; D ambiguous. Trimming removed 4 bases from V and 1 base from J, with 12 bases in between. The CDR3 has 14 residues. Germline loops: CDR1 SQVTM, CDR2 ANQGSEA. CDR3 loop: CSVVPMTGTDTQYF. CDR3 sequence (DNA): TGCAGCGTTGTTCCAATGACTGGCACAGATACGCAGTATTTT.

The chain uses TRBV28 and TRBJ2-7, with D perhaps TRBD2 (6 bases). Germline V gene data show CDR1 as MDHEN and CDR2 as SYDVKM. The CDR3 contains 14 residues. Trimming removed 2 bases at V and 1 base at J, with 9 bases between. The CDR3 region has the DNA TGTGCCAGCAGTTTACCTGCGGGATCCTACGAGCAGTACTTC. Protein sequence: CASSLPAGSYEQYF.

Remarks on this clonotype: A much larger clone lies one base from this, so it may be a read error. The chain couples TRBV6-5 to TRBJ1-6, with D possibly TRBD1 on 5 matching bases. Per the germline V gene, CDR1 is MNHEY and CDR2 is SVGAGI. The CDR3 sequence is 13 residues long. V lost 6 bases and J 2 bases, leaving 5 bases between the germline ends. CDR3 in amino acids: CASRGPYNSPLHF. The CDR3 bases are TGTGCCAGCAGGGGGCCCTATAATTCACCCCTCCACTTT.

This clonotype was found a few times. The chain recombines TRBV7-9 with TRBJ1-2, with 8 bases matching TRBD1. The CDR3 is made up of 14 amino acids. The junction had 6 bases not matched to a gene; V was cut back by 5 bases and J by 4 bases. Germline loops: CDR1 SEHNR, CDR2 FQNEAQ (reference sequence). In DNA, the CDR3 is TGTGCCAGCAGCCCGCACGGGACAGGCTATGGCTACACCTTC. This codes for CASSPHGTGYGYTF. The full variable domain, rest sourced from reference TRBV7-9 and TRBJ1-2, is DTGVSQNPRHKITKRGQNVTFRCDPISEHNRLYWYRQTLGQGPEFLTYFQNEAQLEKSRLLSDRFSAERPKGSFSTLEIQRTEQGDSAMYLCASSPHGTGYGYTFGSGTRLTVV.

Notes on this clonotype: Given a much more abundant clone one base away, this may be a read error. The V gene is TRBV10-3, the J gene TRBJ1-1; D not resolved. Looked up from germline, CDR1 is ENHRY and CDR2 is SYGVKD. The CDR3 totals 13 residues. CDR3 bases: TGTGTCATCAGTGTGGGTTCGAGCACTGAAGCTTTCTTT. Its protein product is CVISVGSSTEAFF.

This clonotype was found once. This may be a read error: a much more frequent sequence differs by one nucleotide. V gene TRBV12-3 or TRBV12-4 combines with J gene TRBJ1-6; D may be TRBD1 (5 bases). The CDR3 extends over 14 amino acids. V was trimmed by 4 bases and J by 10 bases, leaving 14 bases between them. The CDR3 loop is CASSWGRASSPLHF. In DNA, the CDR3 is TGTGCCAGCAGTTGGGGCAGGGCGTCCTCACCCCTCCACTTT.

The chain combines TRBV28 with TRBJ1-2, with unresolved D. Trimming removed 8 bases at V and 3 bases at J, with 7 bases between. CDR3 length: 11 residues. The germline V gene encodes CDR1 MDHEN and CDR2 SYDVKM. DNA of the CDR3: TGTGCCAGCTGGAGCTACTATGGCTACACCTTC. Residues: CASWSYYGYTF.

The chain links TRBV2 to TRBJ2-3, with 9 bases lining up with TRBD1. The CDR3 consists of 19 residues. Germline lookup yields CDR1 SNHLY and CDR2 FYNNEI. The ends lost 7 bases at V and 3 bases at J; junction bases unmatched: 20. CDR3 sequence reads: CASMGRDRARPSTTDTQYF. DNA of the CDR3: TGTGCCAGCATGGGGAGGGACAGGGCTAGACCTAGCACGACAGATACGCAGTATTTT.

As regards this clonotype: The junction shows a germline mismatch at one end, possibly a read error. The V and J genes are TRBV5-4 and TRBJ2-2, with TRBD1 matching over 12 bases. The CDR3 covers 18 residues. CDR1 and CDR2 (germline): SGHNT, YYREEE (reference sequence). CDR3 in DNA: TGTGGCAGCAGGGGGACAGGGGGCGAACAAGACTACACCGGGGAGCTGTTTTTT. Its translation is CGSRGTGGEQDYTGELFF.

This clonotype came up a few times. The V call is TRBV5-4, the J call TRBJ2-5, with TRBD2 matching 12 bases. The germline V gene has CDR1 SGHNT and CDR2 YYREEE (reference sequence). Trimming removed 4 bases from V and 0 bases from J; junction bases left unmatched: 1. CDR3 length: 15 amino acids. CDR3 coding DNA: TGTGCCAGCAGCCGGACTAGCGGGAACCAAGAGACCCAGTACTTC. Encoded protein: CASSRTSGNQETQYF.

As concerns this clonotype: One junction end does not reproduce the germline sequence, and a read error may be involved. The rearrangement uses TRBV6-2 or TRBV6-3 and TRBJ2-5, with D unresolved. The CDR3 has 11 amino acids. Germline V gene sequence: CDR1 MNHEY, CDR2 SVGEGT. The CDR3 DNA is TGTGCCAGAAGTTACTCCGAGACCCAGTACTTC. Translating gives CARSYSETQYF.

A note on this clonotype: The conserved phenylalanine or tryptophan is not found at the CDR3 terminus, so this likely reflects a read error. The DNA is omitted, as the CDR3 cannot be located on it reliably, and the CDR3 follows TCRdb's listing. The V gene is TRBV11-2, the J gene TRBJ2-6; the table's TRBD1 call for D was not verified on the DNA. The CDR3 region is 15 residues in length, termini included. Germline CDR1 is SGHAT and CDR2 is FQNNGV. The CDR3 loop reads CASIPQGHGANVLNI.

To note about this clonotype: Just one base apart from a much larger clone, this may be a read error. The chain recombines TRBV6-5 with TRBJ2-1; 10 bases match TRBD2. CDR1 MNHEY and CDR2 SVGAGI come from the germline V gene. This CDR3 has 15 amino acids. V lost 11 bases and J lost 2; bases outside the gene matches: 9. CDR3 sequence: CAGGLAVETYNEQFF. CDR3 coding DNA: TGTGCCGGAGGACTAGCGGTAGAAACCTACAATGAGCAGTTCTTC.

The chain is built from TRBV25-1 and TRBJ2-7, with D unresolved. The CDR3 is 13 residues long. CDR1 MGHDK and CDR2 SYGVNS come from the germline V gene. The V end was cut by 1 base, the J end by 6 bases, with 10 bases between. The CDR3 sequence is CASSELFFSEQYF. The CDR3 coding sequence is TGTGCCAGCAGTGAATTATTCTTTTCCGAGCAGTACTTC.

This clonotype was detected ten times or more. In nucleotides, the CDR3 is TGTGCCAGCAGCCGGGGTTCCGAGCAGTACTTC. Protein sequence: CASSRGSEQYF. The chain couples TRBV12-3 or TRBV12-4 to TRBJ2-7, with D perhaps TRBD2 (5 bases). This CDR3 has 11 residues. V lost 6 bases and J lost 6, with 9 bases in between.

This chain connects TRBV30 to TRBJ1-1; the D is unclear. Trimming removed 3 bases from V and 1 base from J, with 12 bases in between. The CDR3 runs 14 residues. Germline CDR1 GTSNPN, CDR2 SVGIG (reference sequence). The CDR3 bases are TGTGCCTGGAGAATCCCGGGCGCGAACACTGAAGCTTTCTTT. This gives the protein CAWRIPGANTEAFF.

Details on this clonotype: A much larger clone sits a single nucleotide away, making a read error possible. The chain couples TRBV14 to TRBJ1-1; D gene ambiguous. CDR1 is SGHDN, CDR2 FVKESK, per germline. CDR3 length: 12 residues. With 7 bases removed from V and 0 bases from J, the gap between germline ends came to 6 bases. For the CDR3, the DNA is TGTGCCAGCATGCCCATGAACACTGAAGCTTTCTTT. It encodes CASMPMNTEAFF. The full variable domain, its missing parts supplied by reference TRBV14 and TRBJ1-1, is EAGVTQFPSHSVIEKGQTVTLRCDPISGHDNLYWYRRVMGKEIKFLLHFVKESKQDESGMPNNRFLAERTGGTYSTLKVQPAELEDSGVYFCASMPMNTEAFFGQGTRLTVV.